Following are 28 T cell receptor beta chains from one sample sequenced in a study of monozygotic twins with inflammatory bowel disease. For each CDR3 protein, TCRdb gives one entry from its re-call of the 5' RACE reads, without DNA. Recorded for this sample: approximately 400,000 distinct CDR3 sequences. The source material was blood. These receptors originate from a human donor with ulcerative colitis or Crohn's disease, or a healthy co-twin of an affected twin (not recorded which).

The chain links TRBV29-1 to TRBJ2-3; the D call of TRBD2 rests on TCRdb alone, since no DNA is present to check it. The CDR3 is 12 residues long. CDR1 SQVTM and CDR2 ANQGSEA come from the germline V gene. The CDR3 sequence: CSVVGAPNTQYF.

CDR3 sequence: CATSDLRGNTGELFF. The chain couples TRBV24-1 to TRBJ2-2. The CDR3 length is 15 residues. Germline CDR1 KGHDR, CDR2 SFDVKD.

The rearrangement joins TRBV20-1 to TRBJ2-4; the TCRdb call, TRBD1, lacks DNA for checking. This CDR3 region has 15 residues. Germline-derived CDR1 and CDR2 are DFQATT and SNEGSKA (reference sequence). This chain's CDR3 is CSALTGFGAKNIQYF.

The chain links TRBV6-6 to TRBJ1-2; TCRdb lists TRBD1, though no DNA is available to test this call. The CDR3 is made up of 14 amino acids. The germline V gene encodes CDR1 MNHNY and CDR2 SVGAGI (reference sequence). CDR3: CASSFRGSSSGYTF.

The chain employs TRBV27 and TRBJ2-7; TCRdb picks TRBD1, but there is no DNA to check that call. The CDR3 sequence is 15 residues long. Germline-derived CDR1 and CDR2 are MNHEY and SMNVEV (reference sequence). The CDR3: CASSLGTGGPYEQYF.

The V call is TRBV7-8, the J call TRBJ2-1; TCRdb lists TRBD1, though no DNA is available to test this call. The CDR3 runs to 15 residues. The germline CDR1 and CDR2 sequences are SGHVS and FQNEAQ. This CDR3 reads CASSSGSAFYNEQFF. The full variable domain, in which reference TRBV7-8 and TRBJ2-1 provide the parts outside the CDR3, is GAGVSQSPRYKVAKRGQDVALRCDPISGHVSLFWYQQALGQGPEFLTYFQNEAQLDKSGLPSDRFFAERPEGSVSTLKIQRTQQEDSAVYLCASSSGSAFYNEQFFGPGTRLTVL.

V gene TRBV18 combines with J gene TRBJ2-2. The germline CDR1 and CDR2 sequences are KGHSH and LQKENI. The CDR3 has 17 amino acids. This chain's CDR3 is CASSPPSSLARTGELFF.

V and J are TRBV24-1 and TRBJ2-5. This CDR3 has 15 amino acids. Germline assignment: CDR1 KGHDR and CDR2 SFDVKD. CDR3: CATSDPDRYQETQYF.

This chain connects TRBV5-1 to TRBJ2-3; the D gene TCRdb calls, TRBD2, cannot be checked with no DNA. Germline loops: CDR1 SGHRS, CDR2 YFSETQ. The CDR3 contains 14 residues. This chain's CDR3 is CASNYRGGSDTQYF.

This chain connects TRBV25-1 to TRBJ1-1; TCRdb selects TRBD1, and the lack of DNA leaves this call unchecked. This CDR3 region has 13 residues. The germline V gene encodes CDR1 MGHDK and CDR2 SYGVNS. The CDR3 is CASSESQGQEAFF.

This chain uses TRBV5-1 with TRBJ1-4; TCRdb reports TRBD1, a call that lacks DNA to check it against. CDR1 and CDR2 (germline): SGHRS, YFSETQ. CDR3 length: 15 residues. Here the CDR3 reads CASRPPGRGSEKLFF.

The genes are TRBV2 and TRBJ1-4. Germline CDR1 reads SNHLY; CDR2 reads FYNNEI. This CDR3 has 14 residues. Here the CDR3 reads CASSRRNENEKLFF.

The chain links TRBV11-1 to TRBJ1-5. Germline V gene sequence: CDR1 SGHAT, CDR2 FQDESV (reference sequence). The CDR3 loop spans 19 amino acids. The CDR3 reads CASSLVTNNRGWGNQPQHF.

This chain uses TRBV27 with TRBJ2-7; TCRdb's assignment of TRBD2 cannot be checked, as there is no DNA. The CDR3 is 14 amino acids. From germline, CDR1 is MNHEY and CDR2 SMNVEV (reference sequence). CDR3 in amino acids: CASSLAGLATEQYF.

CDR3 sequence reads: CASSQVLGLGGTGELFF. V usage is TRBV3-1 and J usage is TRBJ2-2; TCRdb's D gene call, TRBD2, goes unchecked for lack of DNA. The germline gives CDR1 LGHDT, CDR2 YNNKEL (reference sequence). The CDR3 runs to 17 residues.

This chain's CDR3 is CSVGRDGINEQFF. This chain links TRBV29-1 with TRBJ2-1; TCRdb proposes TRBD1, but this gene call is untestable without DNA. The CDR3 loop spans 13 amino acids. Germline CDR1 reads SQVTM; CDR2 reads ANQGSEA.

This sequence joins TRBV27 and TRBJ2-7; TCRdb's D call, TRBD2, is unchecked because there is no DNA. Germline-derived CDR1 and CDR2 are MNHEY and SMNVEV (reference sequence). The length of the CDR3 is 14 residues. The CDR3 protein is CASSRTSGSYEQYF.

The rearrangement joins TRBV19 to TRBJ1-2; TCRdb proposes TRBD1, but this gene call is untestable without DNA. The CDR3 is 15 amino acids. Germline-derived CDR1 and CDR2 are LNHDA and SQIVND (reference sequence). The CDR3 reads CASSLGRVLNYGYTF.

The V and J genes are TRBV23-1 and TRBJ2-7; TCRdb indicates TRBD1, and absent DNA this call remains unverified. TRBV23-1 is an ORF, and what it does is uncertain. The CDR3 length is 16 residues. CDR3: CASSQSVTGRASEQYF.

This chain connects TRBV20-1 to TRBJ2-4; TCRdb outputs TRBD1, but without DNA this stays unchecked. CDR1 is DFQATT and CDR2 is SNEGSKA in the germline V gene (reference sequence). The CDR3 totals 13 residues. The CDR3 is CSQDRDAKNIQYF.

The chain is built from TRBV7-2 and TRBJ2-7; lacking DNA, the TRBD1 call made by TCRdb goes unchecked. Germline CDR1 SGHTA, CDR2 FQGNSA. This CDR3 is built from 14 residues. The CDR3 is CASSLVPTGQPQYF. The whole variable domain, filled in from reference TRBV7-2 and TRBJ2-7, reads GAGVSQSPSNKVTEKGKDVELRCDPISGHTALYWYRQSLGQGLEFLIYFQGNSAPDKSGLPSDRFSAERTGGSVSTLTIQRTQQEDSAVYLCASSLVPTGQPQYFGPGTRLTVT.

The chain uses TRBV5-4 and TRBJ2-7; TCRdb reports TRBD2, a call that lacks DNA to check it against. This CDR3 has 15 residues. Germline V gene lookup returns CDR1 SGHNT and CDR2 YYREEE (reference sequence). CDR3 loop: CASSFTSGGTYEQYF.

V is TRBV5-6 and J is TRBJ1-6; TCRdb's D call, TRBD1, is unchecked because there is no DNA. The germline V gene has CDR1 SGHDT and CDR2 YYEEEE. This CDR3 has 16 residues. CDR3 residues: CASSLDRGRGNSPLHF.

This chain joins TRBV3-1 and TRBJ2-6. The CDR3 covers 15 residues. Germline CDR1 and CDR2: LGHDT and YNNKEL (reference sequence). The CDR3 loop is CASSQMNSGANVLTF.

The J gene is TRBJ2-1, the V gene TRBV29-1; TCRdb's D call of TRBD2 is untestable without DNA. CDR1 SQVTM and CDR2 ANQGSEA come from the germline V gene. The CDR3 spans 14 residues. The CDR3 here is CSAGGLSSYNEQFF.

The chain has TRBV20-1 and TRBJ2-1. This CDR3 has 13 residues. Per germline, CDR1 DFQATT and CDR2 SNEGSKA (reference sequence). CDR3 residues: CSARRSTYNEQFF.

V and J are TRBV6-1 and TRBJ2-3; TCRdb's D call, TRBD2, is unchecked because there is no DNA. Looked up from germline, CDR1 is MNHNS and CDR2 is SASEGT. The CDR3 length is 15 residues. This CDR3 is CASRPRGGSGDTQYF.

The genes are TRBV10-3 and TRBJ2-7. The CDR3 loop spans 11 amino acids. Germline CDR1 ENHRY, CDR2 SYGVKD. CDR3: CAISETDEQYF.